This T cell receptor (beta chain) was sequenced for a study of blood T cell repertoires in COVID-19. Produced via immunoSEQ multiplex PCR; TCRdb's table is partial and in-frame only. Of roughly 250,000 clones listed, 85% to 90% are singletons. Those enrolled in Seattle joined during active infection and were followed longitudinally afterward. This CDR3 has 13 residues. Between the trimmed V and J ends, which lost 4 bases and 10 bases, there was a span of 14 bases. In germline, CDR1 is SNHLY, CDR2 FYNNEI. This clone is a singleton in its sample. The sequenced material came from peripheral blood. This clonotype originated in a woman aged 25 to 45 with COVID-19, enrolled during active disease. This chain joins TRBV2 and TRBJ2-1; maybe TRBD1 (6 bases). This CDR3 reads CASSGTDFREQFF. CDR3 in DNA: TGTGCCAGCAGTGGGACAGATTTTAGGGAGCAGTTCTTC.